Below, 23 T cell receptor beta chains from the same sample are listed, as sequenced in a study of T-cell memory formation after mild COVID-19. TCRdb recomputed calls from the 5' RACE reads with MiXCR, one row per CDR3 protein. The sample contains 300,000 to 400,000 distinct CDR3 sequences, roughly 15% of which appear only once. Sequencing was carried out using PBMCs or a T cell subset sorted from them (not recorded which). The receptors were gathered from a man between 18 and 35 years old who had mild COVID-19 (a few samples of this study predate the infection). Cell type and time point are not known.

This clonotype was detected only a few times. This chain links TRBV5-4 with TRBJ2-3; TRBD1 is a possible D gene (5 bases). V dropped 4 bases and J dropped 6 bases, with 9 bases sitting between them. Germline loops: CDR1 SGHNT, CDR2 YYREEE (reference sequence). This CDR3 is 12 amino acids long. CDR3 amino acids: CASSPAGDTQYF. DNA of the CDR3: TGTGCCAGCAGCCCCGCAGGGGATACGCAGTATTTT.

This clonotype occurred a few times. The CDR3 nucleotides are TGCGCCAGCAGCTTGGCGGACAGTTATAATTCACCCCTCCACTTT. As protein: CASSLADSYNSPLHF. The chain joins TRBV5-1 to TRBJ1-6; tentatively, D is TRBD1 (6 bases). Between the trimmed V and J ends, which lost 0 bases and 4 bases, there was a span of 8 bases. The length of the CDR3 is 15 residues. Germline assignment: CDR1 SGHRS and CDR2 YFSETQ. Full variable domain (rest looked up from reference TRBV5-1 and TRBJ1-6): KAGVTQTPRYLIKTRGQQVTLSCSPISGHRSVSWYQQTPGQGLQFLFEYFSETQRNKGNFPGRFSGRQFSNSRSEMNVSTLELGDSALYLCASSLADSYNSPLHFGNGTRLTVT.

The rearrangement links TRBV28 to TRBJ2-7; no clear D gene. The germline CDR1 and CDR2 sequences are MDHEN and SYDVKM. The CDR3 spans 15 residues. The ends were cut back, 6 bases at V and 2 bases at J, with 17 bases in the middle. The CDR3 loop reads CASSQTLPGPYEQYV. CDR3 coding DNA: TGTGCCAGCAGCCAGACCCTACCTGGACCCTACGAGCAGTACGTC.

The sample holds a few counts of this clonotype. CDR3 DNA sequence: TGTGCCAGCTCACCACCAATTGGGGTTTCAGATACGCAGTATTTT. As protein: CASSPPIGVSDTQYF. The V gene is TRBV18, the J gene TRBJ2-3; no definite D call. The V end lost 0 bases, the J end lost 4 bases, and 11 bases lay between the germline ends. Germline V gives CDR1 KGHSH, CDR2 LQKENI. This CDR3 contains 15 residues.

This rearrangement joins TRBV28 to TRBJ2-1; possibly TRBD2 for D (6 bases). V was trimmed by 6 bases and J by 0 bases, leaving 15 bases between them. Germline CDR1 and CDR2: MDHEN and SYDVKM. The CDR3 covers 16 residues. The CDR3 nucleotides read TGTGCCAGCAGCCGGGGGACTTTCCGCTCCTACAATGAGCAGTTCTTC. Amino acids: CASSRGTFRSYNEQFF.

The genes are TRBV11-2 and TRBJ2-1; 10 bases map to TRBD1. CDR3 length: 16 residues. The germline gives CDR1 SGHAT, CDR2 FQNNGV. V lost 4 bases to trimming and J lost 8 bases; unmatched junction nucleotides: 11. This chain's CDR3 is CASSSIRDRGADEQFF. The CDR3 DNA reads TGTGCCAGCAGCTCCATCCGGGACAGGGGCGCCGATGAGCAGTTCTTC.

The rearrangement links TRBV5-1 to TRBJ1-1; D gene ambiguous. The ends were cut back, 0 bases at V and 0 bases at J, with 9 bases in the middle. The CDR3 loop spans 15 amino acids. The germline V gene encodes CDR1 SGHRS and CDR2 YFSETQ. The CDR3, as DNA: TGCGCCAGCAGCTTGGAGCCCCGCTTGAACACTGAAGCTTTCTTT. Translated, it gives CASSLEPRLNTEAFF.

The chain carries TRBV7-9 and TRBJ1-4, with TRBD1 identical over 7 bases. The V gene's germline CDR1 is SEHNR and CDR2 FQNEAQ (reference sequence). CDR3 length: 15 residues. Trimming cost V 6 bases and J 5 bases; bases outside gene matches: 9. The CDR3 DNA is TGTGCCAGCAGATCCGGACAGGCGTGGAATGAAAAACTGTTTTTT. Its translation is CASRSGQAWNEKLFF.

The chain has TRBV4-1 and TRBJ2-3; tentative D call: TRBD2 (6 bases). V dropped 5 bases and J dropped 3 bases, with 12 bases sitting between them. The CDR3 spans 14 residues. Germline CDR1 MGHRA, CDR2 YSYEKL. The CDR3 DNA is TGCGCCAGCAGCGCGAGGGACTTTACAGATACGCAGTATTTT. Encoded protein: CASSARDFTDTQYF.

The rearrangement links TRBV6-5 to TRBJ1-2; 7 nucleotides align to TRBD1. Germline loops: CDR1 MNHEY, CDR2 SVGAGI. Unmatched junction bases numbered 15, after V lost 0 bases and J lost 8 bases. CDR3 size: 17 residues. DNA for the CDR3: TGTGCCAGCAGTTACTCGAATAGTGGCAGGGGGAATCACGGCTACACCTTC. Encoded protein: CASSYSNSGRGNHGYTF.

This clonotype turned up a few times. The chain employs TRBV12-3 or TRBV12-4 and TRBJ2-1; D unclear. The V gene lost 7 bases and the J gene lost 9 bases, with 10 bases spanning the gap. The CDR3 covers 11 residues. CDR3 sequence (DNA): TGTGCCAGCATGCGGCGTCGTGAGCAGTTCTTC. This gives the protein CASMRRREQFF.

This clonotype came up a few times. The rearrangement joins TRBV19 to TRBJ1-5; D gene uncertain. V lost 6 bases and J lost 5, with 11 bases in between. Germline V CDR1 and CDR2: LNHDA, SQIVND (reference sequence). This CDR3 has 13 residues. Written as DNA, the CDR3 is TGTGCCAGTAGCCTGGGCCTATATCAGCCCCAGCATTTT. It is translated as CASSLGLYQPQHF.

This clonotype was picked up a small number of times. This chain connects TRBV4-3 to TRBJ2-4; TRBD2 is a possible D gene (6 bases). The CDR3 runs 16 residues. V was shortened by 0 bases and J by 0 bases, with 9 bases between the two germline ends. CDR1 is LGHNA and CDR2 is YSLEER in the germline V gene. CDR3 sequence reads: CASSQDWGLAKNIQYF. The CDR3 bases are TGCGCCAGCAGCCAAGATTGGGGACTAGCCAAAAACATTCAGTACTTC.

This clonotype appeared many times. J is TRBJ2-3 and V is TRBV6-2 or TRBV6-3; a weak D match, TRBD2 (5 bases). Germline-derived CDR1 and CDR2 are MNHEY and SVGEGT. Between the trimmed V and J ends, which lost 4 bases and 7 bases, there was a span of 9 bases. The CDR3 totals 12 residues. This CDR3 is CASSSRVHTQYF. The DNA of the CDR3 is TGTGCCAGCAGTTCGAGGGTCCATACGCAGTATTTT.

This clonotype was found many times. The V gene is TRBV7-9, the J gene TRBJ2-7, with 9 positions matching TRBD2. The V and J ends lost 3 bases and 0 bases, in that order; junction bases with no gene match: 6. CDR3 length: 16 residues. Germline CDR1 is SEHNR and CDR2 is FQNEAQ (reference sequence). The DNA for the CDR3 is TGTGCCAGCAGCTTCCCTATAGCGGGGGTCTCCTACGAGCAGTACTTC. This codes for CASSFPIAGVSYEQYF.

V is TRBV4-2 and J is TRBJ1-2; D gene ambiguous. The germline CDR1 and CDR2 sequences are LGHNA and YNFKEQ. There are 18 residues in the CDR3. V lost 1 base and J lost 4, with 22 bases in between. CDR3 in DNA: TGTGCCAGCAGCCAAGGTGGGCCCCGGACCGAAAAAGCCTATGGCTACACCTTC. It specifies CASSQGGPRTEKAYGYTF.

The chain recombines TRBV10-3 with TRBJ2-2; 8 bases agree with TRBD2. This CDR3 has 14 residues. Germline-derived CDR1 and CDR2 are ENHRY and SYGVKD. Losses at the gene ends were 8 bases for V and 4 bases for J; bases not matched to a gene: 6. DNA of the CDR3: TGTGCCATCCGGCTCGGGGGGGGCACCGGGGAGCTGTTTTTT. It codes for CAIRLGGGTGELFF.

The chain combines TRBV4-1 with TRBJ1-5, with 8 bases matching TRBD1. Trimming removed 3 bases from V and 6 bases from J; junction bases left unmatched: 7. The germline gives CDR1 MGHRA, CDR2 YSYEKL. This CDR3 region has 15 residues. DNA of the CDR3: TGCGCCAGCAGCCATCTCCAGGGGGCGAGTCAGCCCCAGCATTTT. It specifies CASSHLQGASQPQHF.

This clonotype appeared many times. The chain recombines TRBV4-2 with TRBJ1-5; 9 nucleotides align to TRBD1. J was trimmed by 0 bases and V by 4 bases; bases with no gene match: 1. Germline lookup yields CDR1 LGHNA and CDR2 YNFKEQ. The CDR3 totals 15 residues. The CDR3 spells CASSPDRGSNQPQHF. CDR3 bases: TGTGCCAGCAGCCCGGACAGGGGTAGCAATCAGCCCCAGCATTTT.

J is TRBJ2-1 and V is TRBV6-2 or TRBV6-3; 9 bases align to TRBD1. V gave up 5 bases and J gave up 7 bases; unmatched junction bases: 9. The CDR3 extends over 15 amino acids. Germline values: CDR1 MNHEY, CDR2 SVGEGT. The chain's CDR3 is CASSLPGQGPNEQFF. The CDR3 nucleotides read TGTGCCAGCAGTCTACCGGGACAGGGCCCTAATGAGCAGTTCTTC.

This clonotype was seen a few times. The chain combines TRBV10-1 with TRBJ2-3; D is undetermined. Trimming cost V 3 bases and J 4 bases, with 8 bases left between them. The germline V gene encodes CDR1 WNHNN and CDR2 SYGVQD (reference sequence). CDR3 length equals 13 residues. This CDR3 is CASSDRTADTQYF. CDR3 sequence (DNA): TGCGCCAGCAGTGACAGGACGGCAGATACGCAGTATTTT.

The chain links TRBV12-3 or TRBV12-4 to TRBJ2-1; TRBD2 is a possible D gene (6 bases). V was trimmed by 11 bases and J by 4 bases, leaving 9 bases between them. CDR3 length: 11 residues. In DNA, the CDR3 is TGTGCCTGCGGGGTTTACAATGAGCAGTTCTTC. It specifies CACGVYNEQFF.

The genes are TRBV9 and TRBJ2-1, with TRBD1 as a possible D gene (6 bases). The CDR3 consists of 16 residues. Trimming stripped 0 bases from V and 6 bases from J, with 16 bases between. CDR1 and CDR2 (germline): SGDLS, YYNGEE. The DNA for the CDR3 is TGTGCCAGCAGCGTAGCTGTAACAGGGAACCTCAATGAGCAGTTCTTC. This translates into CASSVAVTGNLNEQFF. The full variable domain, rest sourced from reference TRBV9 and TRBJ2-1, is DSGVTQTPKHLITATGQRVTLRCSPRSGDLSVYWYQQSLDQGLQFLIQYYNGEERAKGNILERFSAQQFPDLHSELNLSSLELGDSALYFCASSVAVTGNLNEQFFGPGTRLTVL.